Listed below are T cell receptor beta chains from one sample, sequenced in a study of identifying expanded T cells in peripheral blood. The assay was immunoSEQ multiplex PCR, and TCRdb's table has in-frame clones only and misses some. The repertoire has roughly 100,000 clones, around 88% of them found once; the top ten carry about 15%. What was sequenced was blood. The receptors were gathered from a person aged 18-70 years in good health. CDR3s include the opening cysteine and the closing phenylalanine or tryptophan. The D gene is left open where the match is weak. Clone size is stated in some rows and not others, as once, few, many or a class when expanded.

clone size | J gene | D gene | V gene | CDR3 protein | CDR3 DNA
once | TRBJ1-2 | - | TRBV27 | CASSLKGNYGYTF | TGTGCCAGCAGTTTGAAGGGGAACTATGGCTACACCTTC
- | TRBJ2-7 | TRBD1 | TRBV27 | CASSWDRGSYEQYF | TGTGCCAGCAGTTGGGACAGGGGGAGTTACGAGCAGTACTTC
few | TRBJ1-1 | - | TRBV18 | CASSGLGASEAFF | TGTGCCAGCTCGGGCTTGGGGGCGTCTGAAGCTTTCTTT
- | TRBJ2-2 | - | TRBV9 | CASTQDTGELFF | TGTGCCAGCACTCAGGACACCGGGGAGCTGTTTTTT
once | TRBJ1-5 | TRBD1 | TRBV6-5 | CASTPGQGLQPQHF | TGTGCCAGCACTCCCGGACAGGGATTGCAGCCCCAGCATTTT
- | TRBJ1-2 | - | TRBV10-3 | CAISETYTGDYGYTF | TGTGCCATCAGTGAGACTTACACAGGAGACTATGGCTACACCTTC
- | TRBJ2-1 | - | TRBV7-2 | CASSFTRAAENQFF | TGTGCCAGCAGCTTTACCCGCGCGGCCGAAAACCAGTTCTTC
- | TRBJ1-5 | - | TRBV28 | CASSLGGRESNQPQHF | TGTGCCAGCAGTTTAGGGGGCCGCGAGAGCAATCAGCCCCAGCATTTT
- | TRBJ2-5 | - | TRBV6-4 | CASSVSSGSQETQYF | TGTGCCAGCAGTGTCTCCTCCGGGTCCCAAGAGACCCAGTACTTC
- | TRBJ2-7 | - | TRBV11-2 | CASSSYYEQYF | TGTGCCAGCAGCTCTTACTACGAGCAGTACTTC
- | TRBJ2-4 | TRBD1 | TRBV6-6 | CASSPLLGQGENIQYF | TGTGCCAGCAGTCCGCTCCTAGGGCAGGGGGAAAACATTCAGTACTTC
- | TRBJ2-5 | - | TRBV18 | CASSPVSQKETQYF | TGTGCCAGCTCACCGGTTTCACAGAAAGAGACCCAGTACTTC
- | TRBJ2-7 | - | TRBV7-3 | CASSLGLSSYEQYF | TGTGCCAGCAGCTTAGGTCTAAGCTCCTACGAGCAGTACTTC
- | TRBJ1-1 | TRBD1 | TRBV11-3 | CASSSGQGVTEAFF | TGTGCCAGCAGCTCGGGACAGGGGGTCACTGAAGCTTTCTTT
once | TRBJ1-1 | - | TRBV4-3 | CASSQDSGGGTEAFF | TGCGCCAGCAGCCAAGATAGCGGGGGTGGAACTGAAGCTTTCTTT
- | TRBJ2-3 | TRBD2 | TRBV5-6 | CASSRLPSGGARDTQYF | TGTGCCAGCAGCCGACTCCCAAGCGGGGGGGCTAGGGATACGCAGTATTTT
- | TRBJ2-2 | - | TRBV7-2 | CASSSPNTGELFF | TGTGCCAGCAGCTCTCCCAACACCGGGGAGCTGTTTTTT
- | TRBJ1-1 | - | TRBV4-2 | CASSLGKGRAEAFF | TGTGCCAGCAGCTTGGGGAAGGGTCGCGCTGAAGCTTTCTTT
- | TRBJ1-1 | TRBD1 | TRBV6-6 | CASSFNRGGTEAFF | TGTGCCAGCAGTTTTAACAGGGGGGGGACTGAAGCTTTCTTT
- | TRBJ1-2 | - | TRBV18 | CASSPGGKGGYGYTF | TGTGCCAGCTCACCAGGGGGCAAAGGAGGCTATGGCTACACCTTC
- | TRBJ2-5 | - | TRBV5-8 | CASSLAVGRETQYF | TGTGCCAGCAGCTTGGCTGTGGGTCGGGAGACCCAGTACTTC
- | TRBJ2-2 | - | TRBV18 | CASSPTRQRNTGELFF | TGTGCCAGCTCACCTACCAGACAGCGGAACACCGGGGAGCTGTTTTTT
- | TRBJ2-3 | - | TRBV7-6 | CASSPRDWTDTQYF | TGTGCCAGCAGCCCTCGAGACTGGACAGATACGCAGTATTTT
- | TRBJ2-3 | - | TRBV28 | CASSWEDTQYF | TGTGCCAGCAGTTGGGAGGATACGCAGTATTTT
- | TRBJ2-7 | - | TRBV20-1 | CSARRGSGQYF | TGCAGTGCTAGGAGGGGGAGCGGGCAGTACTTC
- | TRBJ2-2 | - | TRBV4-2 | CASSQVASRNTGELFF | TGTGCCAGCAGCCAAGTTGCTAGCAGGAACACCGGGGAGCTGTTTTTT
- | TRBJ2-7 | - | TRBV30 | CASEGTTYEQYF | TGTGCTTCCGAAGGCACCACCTACGAGCAGTACTTC
- | TRBJ2-3 | - | TRBV9 | CASSVGQVTSTDTQYF | TGTGCCAGCAGCGTAGGACAAGTGACTAGCACAGATACGCAGTATTTT
- | TRBJ2-3 | TRBD2 | TRBV7-7 | CASSPIAGGGDTQYF | TGTGCCAGCAGCCCGATAGCGGGGGGGGGAGATACGCAGTATTTT
few | TRBJ2-4 | - | TRBV2 | CASSGLEAKNIQYF | TGTGCCAGCAGTGGCCTAGAAGCCAAAAACATTCAGTACTTC
- | TRBJ2-4 | - | TRBV7-2 | CASSLDYVLGIQYF | TGTGCCAGCAGCTTAGATTACGTGTTAGGCATTCAGTACTTC
few | TRBJ1-2 | - | TRBV6-5 | CASSPLGGEGYTF | TGTGCCAGCAGTCCCTTGGGGGGAGAAGGCTACACCTTC
- | TRBJ1-3 | - | TRBV7-2 | CASSQPRGGVSGNTIYF | TGTGCCAGCAGCCAGCCTCGGGGGGGGGTTTCTGGAAACACCATATATTTT
- | TRBJ2-5 | TRBD1 | TRBV2 | CASSTDRARKTQYF | TGTGCCAGCAGTACGGACAGGGCTCGTAAGACCCAGTACTTC
- | TRBJ1-5 | - | TRBV19 | CASSIWTASNQPQHF | TGTGCCAGTAGTATCTGGACTGCTAGCAATCAGCCCCAGCATTTT
- | TRBJ2-7 | TRBD1 | TRBV28 | CASNRQGSYEQYF | TGTGCCAGCAACCGACAGGGTTCCTACGAGCAGTACTTC
- | TRBJ2-5 | TRBD1 | TRBV12-5 | CASGQGQANQETQYF | TGTGCTAGTGGTCAGGGACAGGCTAACCAAGAGACCCAGTACTTC
- | TRBJ2-5 | TRBD2 | TRBV10-3 | CAIGAGGGQETQYF | TGTGCCATCGGTGCGGGGGGCGGGCAAGAGACCCAGTACTTC
- | TRBJ2-7 | TRBD1 | TRBV30 | CASGQGAAYEQYF | TGTGCCTCGGGACAGGGAGCGGCCTACGAGCAGTACTTC
once | TRBJ1-2 | - | TRBV6-5 | CASSSRTALNYGYTF | TGTGCCAGCAGTTCCCGGACAGCCCTAAACTATGGCTACACCTTC
- | TRBJ2-3 | - | TRBV11-2 | CASSLEVLRGLLPSTDTQYF | TGTGCCAGCAGCTTAGAGGTCTTGCGGGGGCTCTTACCTAGCACAGATACGCAGTATTTT
once | TRBJ2-5 | - | TRBV5-1 | CASSFGGGAQYF | TGCGCCAGCAGCTTCGGGGGTGGGGCCCAGTACTTC
- | TRBJ2-1 | - | TRBV4-1 | CASSHQWDNEQFF | TGCGCCAGCAGCCATCAATGGGACAATGAGCAGTTCTTC
once | TRBJ2-4 | - | TRBV12-5 | CASGLGVAKNIQYF | TGTGCTAGTGGTTTGGGCGTAGCCAAAAACATTCAGTACTTC
- | TRBJ1-4 | - | TRBV18 | CASSRYFRTGEANEKLFF | TGTGCCAGCTCTCGATATTTCCGGACGGGCGAAGCTAATGAAAAACTGTTTTTT
few | TRBJ1-2 | - | TRBV6-5 | CASNLGLRNYGYTF | TGTGCCAGCAACCTGGGACTGAGGAACTATGGCTACACCTTC
- | TRBJ1-5 | - | TRBV28 | CASSFTYHYQPQHF | TGTGCCAGCAGTTTCACGTACCATTATCAGCCCCAGCATTTT
- | TRBJ2-3 | - | TRBV19 | CASSIGGGGSDTQYF | TGTGCCAGTAGTATAGGGGGGGGCGGGTCCGATACGCAGTATTTT
- | TRBJ2-5 | TRBD1 | TRBV7-9 | CASSSNPGQEETQYF | TGTGCCAGCAGCTCTAACCCGGGACAGGAGGAGACCCAGTACTTC
- | TRBJ2-1 | TRBD2 | TRBV28 | CASSEESGGHYNEQFF | TGTGCCAGCAGTGAAGAGAGCGGGGGGCACTACAATGAGCAGTTCTTC
- | TRBJ1-5 | - | TRBV19 | CASSIGTPYSNQPQHF | TGTGCCAGTAGTATTGGTACACCCTATAGCAATCAGCCCCAGCATTTT
- | TRBJ1-5 | TRBD1 | TRBV10-3 | CAIRAGTEQGPQHF | TGTGCCATCAGGGCGGGGACAGAGCAGGGGCCCCAGCATTTT
- | TRBJ2-1 | TRBD1 | TRBV19 | CATRDSSYNEQFF | TGTGCCACCCGGGACAGTTCCTACAATGAGCAGTTCTTC